What follows describes a single T cell receptor (beta chain). Its antigen is not yet known. Base quality data are lacking; no much larger clone is found one base away. This sample is drawn from a study of T cell changes during pregnancy in multiple sclerosis (dated by TCRdb to the late 2010s). Study-wide context: In women with multiple sclerosis, the researchers looked at how the T cell repertoire shifted as pregnancy progressed.

Receptors were amplified or captured by the immunoSEQ multiplex PCR assay. Here the immuneACCESS table is served through TCRdb, limited to in-frame sequences with V and J called. Missing clones are a known gap in these copies; in checked studies unresolved V genes cover under half, and the rest lacks a known reason. Within this sample are around 130,000 clones, with 90% to 98% of them counted one time only. The ten most abundant clones make up about 0.42% of the sample. V ends up 4 bases short and J 3 bases short, with an unmatched junction base count of 5. The CDR3, from cysteine to phenylalanine, totals 14 residues. Only the CDR3 DNA stays, 42 bases, in frame from base 1. CDR1 and CDR2, per the germline V gene (reference sequence), are SEHNR and FQNEAQ.

The sequencing used peripheral blood, collected after pregnancy. The rearrangement joined TRBV7-9 to TRBJ2-7, with 8 central nucleotides matching TRBD1. The TCR sequence derives from a female donor with multiple sclerosis, enrolled in a pregnancy study. This receptor carries the CDR3 CASSSGTGNYEQYF. The DNA is TGTGCCAGCAGCTCCGGGACAGGCAACTACGAGCAGTACTTC. Where the CDR3 stops, the reference TRBV7-9 and TRBJ2-7 genes take over; the full variable domain is DTGVSQNPRHKITKRGQNVTFRCDPISEHNRLYWYRQTLGQGPEFLTYFQNEAQLEKSRLLSDRFSAERPKGSFSTLEIQRTEQGDSAMYLCASSSGTGNYEQYFGPGTRLTVT.